The source of this T cell receptor beta chain is a study of CD8+CD57+ T cells in acquired aplastic anemia. The CDR3 extends over 16 amino acids. V lost 6 bases, J lost 5 bases, and 20 bases lay in between. The germline CDR1 and CDR2 sequences are SNHLY and FYNNEI. This clonotype was seen repeatedly, ten times or more. As yet, its antigen is unknown. Patients picked for sequencing had shown CD8+CD57+ cell expansion detected by flow cytometry. There were no patients without severe acquired aplastic anemia. No therapy had been given to the patients at the time of blood sampling. Study results and caveats: Around 27 CD8+ CDR3 sequences occurred in both the patients and the controls.

Profiling that covered TCR beta VDJ and CDR3 relied on genomic DNA as its template. One entry per CDR3 protein results from TCRdb running MiXCR on the reads. The sample lists 150,000 to 200,000 distinct CDR3 sequences, 40% to 50% occurring once. This chain joins TRBV2 and TRBJ2-1; the D gene is possibly TRBD2 (6 bases). Sequencing used sorted CD4+, CD8+, or CD8+CD57+ T cells (not recorded which) from PBMCs. The TCR was taken from a human donor with aplastic anemia. CDR3 in DNA: TGTGCCAGCAGCCAAGAGAGGGCGGGATATGACAATGAGCAGTTCTTC. Translated: CASSQERAGYDNEQFF.